This T cell receptor beta chain was sequenced during a study of regulatory T cells in long-lasting Graves disease. Germline CDR1 reads SGHVS; CDR2 reads FQNEAQ. CDR3 length equals 15 residues. The J segment lost 2 bases and the V segment lost 7 bases, leaving 11 bases of the junction unmatched. The authors built TCR beta libraries using iRepertoire HTBI primers and Arm-PCR of CDR3 regions. MiXCR was run by TCRdb on the multiplex PCR reads, yielding one entry per CDR3 protein. The sample shows fewer than 450,000 distinct CDR3 sequences, about 15% of them seen only once. The time point was: newly diagnosed GD, antithyroid drugs for less than 3 months. From RNA extracted from PBMCs, the TCR library was made. This clonotype was counted ten times or more. These records were also assigned to another study, of T cells in Graves' hyperthyroidism and ophthalmopathy.

The receptor comes from a woman in her 40s with Graves disease. The sequencing here drew on peripheral blood mononuclear cells (PBMCs), taken at new diagnosis, from a patient treated with antithyroid drugs. V is TRBV7-8 and J is TRBJ2-7; 7 nucleotides line up with TRBD2. CDR3 nucleotide sequence: TGTGCCAGCACCCTCGGGTGGGGGGGGGCCTACGAGCAGTACTTC. Its translation: CASTLGWGGAYEQYF.